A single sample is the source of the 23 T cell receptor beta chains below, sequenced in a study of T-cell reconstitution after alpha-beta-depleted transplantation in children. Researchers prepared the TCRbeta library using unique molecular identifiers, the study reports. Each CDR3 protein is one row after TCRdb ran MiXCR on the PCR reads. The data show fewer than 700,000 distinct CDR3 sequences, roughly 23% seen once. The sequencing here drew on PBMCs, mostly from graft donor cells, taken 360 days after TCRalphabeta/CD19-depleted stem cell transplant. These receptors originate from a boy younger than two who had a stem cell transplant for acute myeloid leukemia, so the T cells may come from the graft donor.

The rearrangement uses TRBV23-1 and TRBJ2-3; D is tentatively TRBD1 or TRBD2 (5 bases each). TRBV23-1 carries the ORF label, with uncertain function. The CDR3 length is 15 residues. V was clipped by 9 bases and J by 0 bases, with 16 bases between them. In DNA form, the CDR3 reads TGCGCCAGAACCGGGACGGCCCCTAGCACAGATACGCAGTATTTT. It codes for CARTGTAPSTDTQYF.

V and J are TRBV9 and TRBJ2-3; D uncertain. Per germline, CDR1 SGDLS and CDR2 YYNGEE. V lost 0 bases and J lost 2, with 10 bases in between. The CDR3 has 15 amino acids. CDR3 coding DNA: TGTGCCAGCAGCGTAGAGTGGCGGCTCACAGATACGCAGTATTTT. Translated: CASSVEWRLTDTQYF. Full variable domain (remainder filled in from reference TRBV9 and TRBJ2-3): DSGVTQTPKHLITATGQRVTLRCSPRSGDLSVYWYQQSLDQGLQFLIQYYNGEERAKGNILERFSAQQFPDLHSELNLSSLELGDSALYFCASSVEWRLTDTQYFGPGTRLTVL.

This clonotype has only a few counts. The CDR3 loop is CASREFPGLVSKSDEQYF. In DNA form, the CDR3 reads TGTGCCAGCAGGGAGTTTCCGGGACTAGTTAGTAAGAGCGACGAGCAGTACTTC. This chain uses TRBV7-2 with TRBJ2-7; 8 nucleotides match TRBD2. Germline assignment: CDR1 SGHTA and CDR2 FQGNSA. The V segment lost 6 bases and the J segment 5 bases; nucleotides outside the gene matches: 21. The CDR3 consists of 18 residues. The full variable domain, rest sourced from reference TRBV7-2 and TRBJ2-7, is GAGVSQSPSNKVTEKGKDVELRCDPISGHTALYWYRQSLGQGLEFLIYFQGNSAPDKSGLPSDRFSAERTGGSVSTLTIQRTQQEDSAVYLCASREFPGLVSKSDEQYFGPGTRLTVT.

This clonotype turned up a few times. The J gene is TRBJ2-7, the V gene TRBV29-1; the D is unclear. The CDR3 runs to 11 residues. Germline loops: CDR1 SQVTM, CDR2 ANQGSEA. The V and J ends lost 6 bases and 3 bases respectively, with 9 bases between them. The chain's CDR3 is CSVRTSYEQYF. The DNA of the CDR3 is TGCAGCGTCCGGACGAGCTACGAGCAGTACTTC.

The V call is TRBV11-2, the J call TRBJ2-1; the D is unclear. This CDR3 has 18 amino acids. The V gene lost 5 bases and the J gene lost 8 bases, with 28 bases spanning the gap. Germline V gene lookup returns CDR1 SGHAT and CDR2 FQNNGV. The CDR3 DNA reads TGTGCCAGCAGCCCGTCCGTATTACTGGTTTTTTCTTTGGATGAGCAGTTCTTC. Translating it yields CASSPSVLLVFSLDEQFF. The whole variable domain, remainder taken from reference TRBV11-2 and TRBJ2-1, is EAGVAQSPRYKIIEKRQSVAFWCNPISGHATLYWYQQILGQGPKLLIQFQNNGVVDDSQLPKDRFSAERLKGVDSTLKIQPAKLEDSAVYLCASSPSVLLVFSLDEQFFGPGTRLTVL.

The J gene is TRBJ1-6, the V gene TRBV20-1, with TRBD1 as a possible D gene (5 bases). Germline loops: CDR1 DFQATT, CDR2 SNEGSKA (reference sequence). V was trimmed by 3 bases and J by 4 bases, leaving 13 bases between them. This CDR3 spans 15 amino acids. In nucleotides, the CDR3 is TGCAGTGCTAGTTTCCCGGGGGGTTATAATTCACCCCTCCACTTT. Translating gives CSASFPGGYNSPLHF.

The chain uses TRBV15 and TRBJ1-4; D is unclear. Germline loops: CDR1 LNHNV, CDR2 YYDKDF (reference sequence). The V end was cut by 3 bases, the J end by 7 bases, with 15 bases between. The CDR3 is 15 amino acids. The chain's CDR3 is CATSSYYTQSEKLFF. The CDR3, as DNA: TGTGCCACCAGCAGTTACTATACCCAAAGTGAAAAACTGTTTTTT. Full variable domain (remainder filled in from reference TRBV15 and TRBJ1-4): DAMVIQNPRYQVTQFGKPVTLSCSQTLNHNVMYWYQQKSSQAPKLLFHYYDKDFNNEADTPDNFQSRRPNTSFCFLDIRSPGLGDTAMYLCATSSYYTQSEKLFFGSGTQLSVL.

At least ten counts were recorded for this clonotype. The CDR3 DNA sequence: TGTGCCAGCAGCTCCACTTCCGGGACATCCCTGTTTTTT. This translates into CASSSTSGTSLFF. The chain is built from TRBV7-9 and TRBJ1-4; D is possibly TRBD1 (6 bases). The CDR3 covers 13 residues. The germline V gene has CDR1 SEHNR and CDR2 FQNEAQ (reference sequence). V lost 4 bases, J lost 14 bases, and 17 bases lay in between.

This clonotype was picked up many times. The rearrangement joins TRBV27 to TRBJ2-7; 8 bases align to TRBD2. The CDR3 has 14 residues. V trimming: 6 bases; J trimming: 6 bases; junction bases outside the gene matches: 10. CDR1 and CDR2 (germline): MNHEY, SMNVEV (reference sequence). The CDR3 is CASRGTSWSSEQYF. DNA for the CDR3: TGTGCCAGCAGAGGGACTAGTTGGAGTAGCGAGCAGTACTTC.

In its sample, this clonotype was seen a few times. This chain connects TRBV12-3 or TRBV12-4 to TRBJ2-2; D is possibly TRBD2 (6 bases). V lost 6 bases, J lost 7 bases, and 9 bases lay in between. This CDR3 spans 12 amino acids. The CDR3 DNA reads TGTGCCAGCAGCCGGGACTTCGGGGAGCTGTTTTTT. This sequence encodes CASSRDFGELFF.

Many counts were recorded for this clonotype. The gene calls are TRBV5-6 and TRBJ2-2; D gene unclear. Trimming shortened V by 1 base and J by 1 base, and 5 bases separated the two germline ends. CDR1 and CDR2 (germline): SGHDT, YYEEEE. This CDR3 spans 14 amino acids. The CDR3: CASSLIQNTGELFF. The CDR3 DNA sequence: TGTGCCAGCAGCTTGATACAGAACACCGGGGAGCTGTTTTTT. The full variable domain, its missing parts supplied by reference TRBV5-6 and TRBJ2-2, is DAGVTQSPTHLIKTRGQQVTLRCSPKSGHDTVSWYQQALGQGPQFIFQYYEEEERQRGNFPDRFSGHQFPNYSSELNVNALLLGDSALYLCASSLIQNTGELFFGEGSRLTVL.

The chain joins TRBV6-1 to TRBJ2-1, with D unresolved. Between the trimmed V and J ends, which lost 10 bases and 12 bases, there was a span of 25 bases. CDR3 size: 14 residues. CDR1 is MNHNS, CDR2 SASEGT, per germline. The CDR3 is CAITQTTTHSVQFF. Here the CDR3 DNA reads TGTGCCATCACACAAACCACGACTCACTCTGTGCAGTTCTTC.

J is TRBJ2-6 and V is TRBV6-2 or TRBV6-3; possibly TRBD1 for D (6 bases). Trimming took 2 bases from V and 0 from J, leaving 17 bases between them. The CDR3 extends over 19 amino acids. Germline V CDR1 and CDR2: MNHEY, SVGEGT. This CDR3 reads CASSYGLGAAYSGANVLTF. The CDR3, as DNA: TGTGCCAGCAGTTACGGTTTGGGGGCCGCCTACTCTGGGGCCAACGTCCTGACTTTC.

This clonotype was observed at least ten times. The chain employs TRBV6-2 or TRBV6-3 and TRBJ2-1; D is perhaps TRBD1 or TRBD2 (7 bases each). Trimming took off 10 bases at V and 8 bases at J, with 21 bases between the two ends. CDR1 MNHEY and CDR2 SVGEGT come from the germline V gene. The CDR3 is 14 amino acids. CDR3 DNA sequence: TGTGCCACTTTCGCAGGGGGGGGGCGTTATGAGCAGTTCTTC. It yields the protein CATFAGGGRYEQFF.

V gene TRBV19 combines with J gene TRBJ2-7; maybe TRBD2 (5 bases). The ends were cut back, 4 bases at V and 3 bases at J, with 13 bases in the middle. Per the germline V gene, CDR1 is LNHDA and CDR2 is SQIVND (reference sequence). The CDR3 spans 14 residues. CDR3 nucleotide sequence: TGTGCCAGTAGTACTGGTCGAGAGGGCTACGAGCAGTACGTC. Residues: CASSTGREGYEQYV.

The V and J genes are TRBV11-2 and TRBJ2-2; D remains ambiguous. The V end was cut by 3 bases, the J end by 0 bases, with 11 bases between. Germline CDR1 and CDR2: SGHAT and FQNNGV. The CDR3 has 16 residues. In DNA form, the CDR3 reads TGTGCCAGCAGCTTTTCGCCGGTCGCGAACACCGGGGAGCTGTTTTTT. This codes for CASSFSPVANTGELFF.

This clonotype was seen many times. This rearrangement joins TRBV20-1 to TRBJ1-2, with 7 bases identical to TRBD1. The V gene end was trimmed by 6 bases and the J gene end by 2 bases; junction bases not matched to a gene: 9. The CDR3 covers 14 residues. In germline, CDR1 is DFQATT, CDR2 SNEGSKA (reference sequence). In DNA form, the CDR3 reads TGCAGTGCCCTAAGGGGGCAGAGGAACTATGGCTACACCTTC. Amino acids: CSALRGQRNYGYTF.

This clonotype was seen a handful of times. This CDR3 is CASLPRGAYEQYF. The CDR3, as DNA: TGTGCCAGCCTCCCTAGGGGGGCTTACGAGCAGTACTTC. The chain recombines TRBV7-9 with TRBJ2-7, with D possibly being TRBD1 or TRBD2 (6 bases each). Trimming took 8 bases from V and 4 from J, leaving 15 bases between them. The CDR3 loop spans 13 amino acids. CDR1 and CDR2 (germline): SEHNR, FQNEAQ (reference sequence).

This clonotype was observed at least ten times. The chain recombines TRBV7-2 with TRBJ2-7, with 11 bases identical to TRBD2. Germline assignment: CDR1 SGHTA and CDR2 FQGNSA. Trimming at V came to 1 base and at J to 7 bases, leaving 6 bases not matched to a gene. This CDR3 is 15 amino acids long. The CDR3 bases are TGTGCCAGCAGCTTAGGACTAGCGGGGTTAGGTGAGCAGTACTTC. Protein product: CASSLGLAGLGEQYF. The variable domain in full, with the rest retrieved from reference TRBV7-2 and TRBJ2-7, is GAGVSQSPSNKVTEKGKDVELRCDPISGHTALYWYRQSLGQGLEFLIYFQGNSAPDKSGLPSDRFSAERTGGSVSTLTIQRTQQEDSAVYLCASSLGLAGLGEQYFGPGTRLTVT.

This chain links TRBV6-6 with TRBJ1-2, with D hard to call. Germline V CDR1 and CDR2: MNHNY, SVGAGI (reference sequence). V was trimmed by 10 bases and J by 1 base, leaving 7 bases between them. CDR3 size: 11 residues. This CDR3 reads CAISLNYGYTF. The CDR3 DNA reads TGTGCCATATCTCTTAACTATGGCTACACCTTC.

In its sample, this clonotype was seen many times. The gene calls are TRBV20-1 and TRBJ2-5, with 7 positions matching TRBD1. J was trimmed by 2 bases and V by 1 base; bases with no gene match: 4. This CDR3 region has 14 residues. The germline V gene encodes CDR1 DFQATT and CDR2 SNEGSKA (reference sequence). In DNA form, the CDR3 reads TGCAGTGCTAGAGCCGCGACAGGGCAAGAGACCCAGTACTTC. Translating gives CSARAATGQETQYF.

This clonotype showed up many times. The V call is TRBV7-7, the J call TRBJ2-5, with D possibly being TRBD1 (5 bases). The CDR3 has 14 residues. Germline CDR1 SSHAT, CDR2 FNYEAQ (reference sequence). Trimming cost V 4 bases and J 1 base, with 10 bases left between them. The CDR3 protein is CASSSNQGQETQYF. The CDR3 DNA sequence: TGTGCCAGCAGCTCTAATCAGGGCCAAGAGACCCAGTACTTC.

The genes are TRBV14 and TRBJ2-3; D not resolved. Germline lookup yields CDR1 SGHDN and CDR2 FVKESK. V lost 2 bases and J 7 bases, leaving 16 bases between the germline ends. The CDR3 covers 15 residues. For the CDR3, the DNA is TGTGCCAGCAGCCAAATGGGCGACTGGTCTCATACGCAGTATTTT. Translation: CASSQMGDWSHTQYF.